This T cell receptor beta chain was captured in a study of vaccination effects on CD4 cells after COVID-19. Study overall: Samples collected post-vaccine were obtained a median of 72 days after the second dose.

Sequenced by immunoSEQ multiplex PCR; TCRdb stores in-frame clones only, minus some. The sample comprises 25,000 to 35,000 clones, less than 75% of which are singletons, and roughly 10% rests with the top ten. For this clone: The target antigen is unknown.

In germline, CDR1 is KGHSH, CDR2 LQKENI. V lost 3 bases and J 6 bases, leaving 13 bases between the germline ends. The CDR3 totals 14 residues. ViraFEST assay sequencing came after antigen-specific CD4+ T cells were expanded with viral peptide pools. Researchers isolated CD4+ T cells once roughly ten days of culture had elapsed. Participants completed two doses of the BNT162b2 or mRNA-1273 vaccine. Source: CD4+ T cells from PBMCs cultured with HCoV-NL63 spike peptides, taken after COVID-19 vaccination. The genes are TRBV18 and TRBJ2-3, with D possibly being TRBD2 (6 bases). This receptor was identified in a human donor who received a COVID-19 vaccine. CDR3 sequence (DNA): TGTGCCAGCTCACCTATATCCGGGAGTGATACGCAGTATTTT. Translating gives CASSPISGSDTQYF.